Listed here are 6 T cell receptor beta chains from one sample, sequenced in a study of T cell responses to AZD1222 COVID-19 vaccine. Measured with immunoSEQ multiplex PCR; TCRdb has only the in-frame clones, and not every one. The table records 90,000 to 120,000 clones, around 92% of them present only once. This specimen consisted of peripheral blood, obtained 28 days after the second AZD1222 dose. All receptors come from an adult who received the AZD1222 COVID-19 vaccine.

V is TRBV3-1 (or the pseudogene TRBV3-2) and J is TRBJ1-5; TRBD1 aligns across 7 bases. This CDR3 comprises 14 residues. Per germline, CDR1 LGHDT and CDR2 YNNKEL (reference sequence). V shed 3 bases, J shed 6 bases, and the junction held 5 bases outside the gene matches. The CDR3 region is CASSQRQGGQPQHF. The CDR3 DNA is TGTGCCAGCAGCCAGCGACAGGGAGGTCAGCCCCAGCATTTT.

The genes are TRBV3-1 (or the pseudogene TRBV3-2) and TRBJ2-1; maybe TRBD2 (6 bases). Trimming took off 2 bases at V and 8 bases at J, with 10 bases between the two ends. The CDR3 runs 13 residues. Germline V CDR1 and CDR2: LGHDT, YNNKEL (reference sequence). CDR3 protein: CASSQIGLHEQFF. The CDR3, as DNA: TGTGCCAGCAGCCAAATAGGACTACATGAGCAGTTCTTC.

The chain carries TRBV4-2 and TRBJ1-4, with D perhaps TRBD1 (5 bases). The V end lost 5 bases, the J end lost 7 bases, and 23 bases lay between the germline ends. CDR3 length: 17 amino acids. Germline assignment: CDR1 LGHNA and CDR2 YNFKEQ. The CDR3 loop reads CASSTAKGMGPSEKLFF. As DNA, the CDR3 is TGTGCCAGCAGCACCGCAAAAGGGATGGGGCCAAGTGAAAAACTGTTTTTT.

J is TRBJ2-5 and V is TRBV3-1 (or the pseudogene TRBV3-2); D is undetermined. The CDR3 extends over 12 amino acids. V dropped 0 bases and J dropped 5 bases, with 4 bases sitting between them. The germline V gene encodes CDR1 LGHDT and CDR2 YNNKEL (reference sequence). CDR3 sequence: CASSQEVETQYF. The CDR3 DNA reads TGTGCCAGCAGCCAAGAGGTGGAGACCCAGTACTTC.

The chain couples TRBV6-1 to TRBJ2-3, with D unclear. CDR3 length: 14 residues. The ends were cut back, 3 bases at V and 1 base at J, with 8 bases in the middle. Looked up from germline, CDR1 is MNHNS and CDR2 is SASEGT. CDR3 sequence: CASSDEAGTDTQYF. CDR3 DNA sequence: TGTGCCAGCAGTGATGAAGCAGGCACAGATACGCAGTATTTT.

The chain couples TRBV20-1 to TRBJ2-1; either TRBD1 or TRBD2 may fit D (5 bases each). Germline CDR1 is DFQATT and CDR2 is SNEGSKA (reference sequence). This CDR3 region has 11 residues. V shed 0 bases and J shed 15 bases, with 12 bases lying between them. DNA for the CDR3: TGCAGTGCTAGAGATTTGGGGGTGGGGTTCTTC. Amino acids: CSARDLGVGFF.